This T cell receptor (beta chain) was sequenced during a study of blood T cell repertoires in COVID-19. Overall study: Acute and convalescent COVID-19 samples came from the United States, Italy and Spain. T cells, B-cell-depleted T cells, or PBMCs provided the cDNA or gDNA that served as material.

Those enrolled, adults aged roughly 18 to 89 years, came from around 24 US areas. CDR1 and CDR2 from the germline V gene are MNHEY and SMNVEV (reference sequence). V was pared by 2 bases and J by 6 bases, with 8 bases between. The CDR3 loop spans 13 amino acids. In the authors' workflow: Using reference gene primer amplification, nucleated cell counts were estimated. Assay: immunoSEQ multiplex PCR; the TCRdb copy retains only in-frame clones and omits some. V, J and clone size derive from that table, while D and trimming were established from the DNA sequence. The repertoire holds approximately 220,000 clones, around 86% seen once, with around 4% in the top ten. This clone was seen only a few times.

The chain uses TRBV27 and TRBJ2-1; TRBD1 is a possible D gene (6 bases). Sequenced sample: PBMCs or T cells enriched from blood (not recorded which). This clonotype originated in a woman aged 40 to 49 with acute COVID-19. DNA for the CDR3: TGTGCCAGCAGTTTACGACAGGTCAATGAGCAGTTCTTC. Translation gives CASSLRQVNEQFF.